This T cell receptor beta chain is from a study of blood T cell repertoires in COVID-19. This CDR3 comprises 17 residues. V was pared by 5 bases and J by 4 bases, with 12 bases of the junction left unmatched. Germline V gives CDR1 MDHEN, CDR2 SYDVKM. The protocol was immunoSEQ multiplex PCR, while the TCRdb copy is restricted to in-frame clones and leaves out a portion. The sample includes some 350,000 clones, 88% of them seen just once. The study recruited people aged roughly 18 to 95 years across around 23 US areas. Clinical history reported by participants formed the basis on which cohorts were assigned. Recovered status applied to Cohort 3 donors who had two consecutive negative PCRs. It also applied to those with clearance or with symptom resolution.

The chain is built from TRBV28 and TRBJ2-1; 9 nucleotides align to TRBD2. Sequencing was carried out using PBMCs or T cells enriched from blood (not recorded which). This TCR derives from a young man who had recovered from COVID-19. Here the CDR3 DNA reads TGTGCCAGCAGTCTCTCCCTGAGCGGGGGGAAGTACAATGAGCAGTTCTTC. Residues: CASSLSLSGGKYNEQFF. The full variable domain, completed using reference TRBV28 and TRBJ2-1, is DVKVTQSSRYLVKRTGEKVFLECVQDMDHENMFWYRQDPGLGLRLIYFSYDVKMKEKGDIPEGYSVSREKKERFSLILESASTNQTSMYLCASSLSLSGGKYNEQFFGPGTRLTVL.